This entry is about one T cell receptor beta chain. Its antigen is not identified. Germline lookup yields CDR1 SGHRS and CDR2 YFSETQ. Trimming removed 2 bases at V and 3 bases at J, with 8 bases between. The CDR3 is 13 amino acids. Sequenced by immunoSEQ multiplex PCR; TCRdb stores in-frame clones only, minus some. Of over 55,000 clones detected, 75% to 90% appear once; the ten largest clones hold less than 14%. These data belong to a study of lymphopenia after photon versus proton radiotherapy. Overall study results and limits: Under photons, naive T cells and diversity fell while effector/memory populations rose. Oligoclonal CD8+ Temra expansion after nadir drove photon patients' diversity drop. Only patients who died were analyzed for survival; proton advantage is unproven.

V gene TRBV5-1 combines with J gene TRBJ1-2; D remains unclear. This clonotype was sampled from an elderly man with esophageal cancer. Sequenced here: peripheral blood, sampled from a patient treated with proton-based radiotherapy. The CDR3 here is CASSFSGDYGYTF. DNA of the CDR3: TGCGCCAGCAGCTTCAGTGGGGACTATGGCTACACCTTC.